Shown below are 32 T cell receptor beta chains from a single sample sequenced in a study of T-cell memory formation after mild COVID-19. TCRdb re-called the 5' RACE reads with MiXCR, one entry per CDR3 protein. The data show more than 300,000 distinct CDR3 sequences, about 20% seen once. The sequencing sample was made of PBMCs or a T cell subset sorted from them (not recorded which). The receptors come from a young man who had mild COVID-19 (a few samples of this study predate the infection). Cell type and time point are not known.

This clonotype was picked up a small number of times. The chain is built from TRBV18 and TRBJ2-7; the match to TRBD1 covers 7 bases. V shed 0 bases, J shed 6 bases, and the junction held 8 bases outside the gene matches. The CDR3 length is 15 residues. Germline loops: CDR1 KGHSH, CDR2 LQKENI. CDR3 region: CASSPPDRSSSEQYF. Written as DNA, the CDR3 is TGTGCCAGCTCACCACCGGACAGGTCCTCCAGCGAGCAGTACTTC. Combining the CDR3 with reference TRBV18 and TRBJ2-7 gives the whole variable domain NAGVMQNPRHLVRRRGQEARLRCSPMKGHSHVYWYRQLPEEGLKFMVYLQKENIIDESGMPKERFSAEFPKEGPSILRIQQVVRGDSAAYFCASSPPDRSSSEQYFGPGTRLTVT.

The chain uses TRBV29-1 and TRBJ2-7; 9 bases align to TRBD1. V shed 4 bases, J shed 7 bases, and the junction held 11 bases outside the gene matches. CDR1 and CDR2 from the germline V gene are SQVTM and ANQGSEA. This CDR3 contains 14 residues. This chain's CDR3 is CSVGVRTGVREQYF. CDR3 sequence (DNA): TGCAGCGTTGGGGTGAGGACAGGGGTGAGGGAGCAGTACTTC.

The chain employs TRBV5-6 and TRBJ2-7, with a possible D match to TRBD2 (7 bases). Germline CDR1 reads SGHDT; CDR2 reads YYEEEE. The CDR3 is 14 amino acids. The germline V and J ends were trimmed by 3 bases and 6 bases, with 16 bases remaining between them. This chain's CDR3 is CASSSLPRGAEQYV. The CDR3 DNA follows: TGTGCCAGCAGCTCCCTCCCTCGGGGGGCCGAGCAGTACGTC.

This chain links TRBV19 with TRBJ2-3; tentative D call: TRBD2 (5 bases). This CDR3 comprises 16 residues. V lost 9 bases, J lost 2 bases, and 21 bases lay in between. CDR1 LNHDA and CDR2 SQIVND come from the germline V gene (reference sequence). In nucleotides, the CDR3 is TGTGCCAGCAGTTCGTTGAGGGAGTACCCCACAGATACGCAGTATTTT. It codes for CASSSLREYPTDTQYF.

The CDR3 DNA reads as TGCGCCAGCAGTGTTGGGGGGGCTAATGAGCAGTTCTTC. It specifies CASSVGGANEQFF. The chain uses TRBV10-2 and TRBJ2-1; TRBD2 might be the D (7 bases). The V end was cut by 4 bases, the J end by 7 bases, with 11 bases between. The CDR3 has 13 residues. CDR1 WSHSY and CDR2 SAAADI come from the germline V gene.

This chain connects TRBV6-2 or TRBV6-3 to TRBJ2-5; D uncertain. The CDR3 spans 13 residues. Trimming removed 5 bases at V and 3 bases at J, with 10 bases between. Germline V gene lookup returns CDR1 MNHEY and CDR2 SVGEGT. CDR3: CASSRRIEETQYF. Written as DNA, the CDR3 is TGTGCCAGCAGTCGACGGATCGAAGAGACCCAGTACTTC.

This clonotype came up a few times. This chain joins TRBV4-3 and TRBJ2-1; 9 nucleotides align to TRBD1. J was trimmed by 6 bases and V by 0 bases; bases with no gene match: 6. This CDR3 is built from 16 residues. Germline V lookup: CDR1 LGHNA, CDR2 YSLEER. The CDR3 is CASSQDGTGGRNEQFF. The CDR3 region has the DNA TGCGCCAGCAGCCAAGATGGCACAGGGGGCCGCAATGAGCAGTTCTTC.

This chain joins TRBV9 and TRBJ1-2; tentatively, D is TRBD1 (5 bases). Germline assignment: CDR1 SGDLS and CDR2 YYNGEE. This CDR3 spans 15 amino acids. Trimming removed 3 bases from V and 4 bases from J, with 16 bases in between. CDR3 sequence reads: CASSASWDLTYGYTF. In DNA form, the CDR3 reads TGTGCCAGCAGCGCTAGCTGGGACCTCACCTATGGCTACACCTTC.

The J gene is TRBJ2-5, the V gene TRBV20-1; possibly TRBD2 for D (7 bases). Trimming left V 0 bases short and J 4 bases short, with 9 bases between. Germline V gene lookup returns CDR1 DFQATT and CDR2 SNEGSKA (reference sequence). This CDR3 contains 13 residues. The CDR3: CSAREGGRETQYF. CDR3 coding DNA: TGCAGTGCTAGAGAGGGGGGGCGAGAGACCCAGTACTTC.

The V and J genes are TRBV7-2 and TRBJ2-2; 8 bases align to TRBD1. Germline V gene lookup returns CDR1 SGHTA and CDR2 FQGNSA. The CDR3 has 14 residues. The J segment lost 3 bases and the V segment lost 11 bases, leaving 8 bases of the junction unmatched. In nucleotides, the CDR3 is TGTGCCGTAAGACAGGGGCCATACACCGGGGAGCTGTTTTTT. Its protein is CAVRQGPYTGELFF.

Many counts were recorded for this clonotype. The chain combines TRBV15 with TRBJ2-2; TRBD1 might be the D (6 bases). The CDR3 length is 18 residues. Germline-derived CDR1 and CDR2 are LNHNV and YYDKDF (reference sequence). The V gene lost 3 bases and the J gene lost 5 bases, with 22 bases spanning the gap. For the CDR3, the DNA is TGTGCCACCAGCAGCCAGGGGTCCTCTCAATTTTTTACCGGGGAGCTGTTTTTT. It codes for CATSSQGSSQFFTGELFF.

This clonotype has just a few counts. The chain couples TRBV2 to TRBJ1-5; the D gene is possibly TRBD1 (5 bases). V lost 7 bases and J 7 bases, leaving 14 bases between the germline ends. The CDR3 is 13 residues long. Germline lookup yields CDR1 SNHLY and CDR2 FYNNEI. The CDR3 is CASNSGGDQPQHF. DNA of the CDR3: TGTGCCAGCAATTCTGGGGGGGACCAGCCCCAGCATTTT. The entire variable domain, with the rest obtained from reference TRBV2 and TRBJ1-5, is as follows: EPEVTQTPSHQVTQMGQEVILRCVPISNHLYFYWYRQILGQKVEFLVSFYNNEISEKSEIFDDQFSVERPDGSNFTLKIRSTKLEDSAMYFCASNSGGDQPQHFGDGTRLSIL.

The chain couples TRBV29-1 to TRBJ2-2, with D perhaps TRBD1 (6 bases). From germline, CDR1 is SQVTM and CDR2 ANQGSEA. The V and J ends lost 6 bases and 1 base respectively, with 9 bases between them. The CDR3 covers 13 residues. CDR3 sequence (DNA): TGCAGCGTGCGGACAGAGAACACCGGGGAGCTGTTTTTT. Amino acids: CSVRTENTGELFF.

The table lists this clonotype with a few counts. V is TRBV7-2 and J is TRBJ2-3, with a weak D call TRBD2 (7 bases). The CDR3 loop spans 12 amino acids. Germline V lookup: CDR1 SGHTA, CDR2 FQGNSA. The V gene lost 10 bases and the J gene lost 6 bases, with 14 bases spanning the gap. CDR3 DNA sequence: TGTGCCACTCACGGGGGGCGGGATACGCAGTATTTT. As protein: CATHGGRDTQYF.

The chain recombines TRBV7-9 with TRBJ1-5; possibly TRBD1 for D (5 bases). The CDR3 is 14 amino acids. Trimming stripped 5 bases from V and 1 base from J, with 9 bases between. Per germline, CDR1 SEHNR and CDR2 FQNEAQ (reference sequence). This chain's CDR3 is CASSVTESNQPQHF. The DNA for the CDR3 is TGTGCCAGCAGCGTGACAGAAAGCAATCAGCCCCAGCATTTT.

This clonotype was observed a few times. V usage is TRBV7-2 and J usage is TRBJ1-5, with 7 bases fitting TRBD1. V shed 1 base and J 5 bases; nucleotides not matched to a gene: 2. Germline V lookup: CDR1 SGHTA, CDR2 FQGNSA. The CDR3 sequence is 14 residues long. The CDR3 here is CASSLGGQYQPQHF. As DNA, the CDR3 is TGTGCCAGCAGCTTAGGGGGACAGTATCAGCCCCAGCATTTT.

This chain joins TRBV6-2 or TRBV6-3 and TRBJ2-2; D is unresolved. Germline V CDR1 and CDR2: MNHEY, SVGEGT. Trimming shortened V by 7 bases and J by 7 bases, and 16 bases separated the two germline ends. The CDR3 is 14 amino acids. The CDR3 loop is CASKPLGAIGELFF. DNA for the CDR3: TGTGCCAGCAAACCCTTGGGTGCTATCGGGGAGCTGTTTTTT.

This clonotype was recorded a few times. The chain carries TRBV5-1 and TRBJ2-3; TRBD2 aligns across 10 bases. The J segment lost 0 bases and the V segment lost 2 bases, leaving 3 bases of the junction unmatched. Germline V gives CDR1 SGHRS, CDR2 YFSETQ. The CDR3 spans 16 residues. The CDR3 bases are TGCGCCAGCAGCTTCTCTAGCGGGGGCAGCACAGATACGCAGTATTTT. The encoded protein is CASSFSSGGSTDTQYF.

V gene TRBV5-1 combines with J gene TRBJ1-2, with D unresolved. This CDR3 has 15 amino acids. Deletions cut 0 bases from V and 7 bases from J, with 16 bases between. Looked up from germline, CDR1 is SGHRS and CDR2 is YFSETQ. The CDR3 nucleotides read TGCGCCAGCAGCTTGGTAGGCAGTTTGGGAAGTGGCTACACCTTC. It encodes CASSLVGSLGSGYTF.

This clonotype came up a few times. The J gene is TRBJ2-6, the V gene TRBV7-2; 7 nucleotides line up with TRBD2. Trimming cost V 6 bases and J 0 bases; bases outside gene matches: 5. Germline V gives CDR1 SGHTA, CDR2 FQGNSA. The CDR3 covers 16 residues. The CDR3 reads CASRAGIGSGANVLTF. Written as DNA, the CDR3 is TGTGCCAGCAGAGCGGGGATAGGCTCTGGGGCCAACGTCCTGACTTTC.

This sequence joins TRBV12-3 or TRBV12-4 and TRBJ1-5; 8 bases fit TRBD1. Unmatched junction bases numbered 8, after V lost 3 bases and J lost 4 bases. The CDR3 is made up of 16 amino acids. The CDR3 spells CASSFTGTGSNQPQHF. In DNA form, the CDR3 reads TGTGCCAGCAGTTTCACCGGGACAGGATCAAATCAGCCCCAGCATTTT.

This clonotype was seen a handful of times. This chain links TRBV6-4 with TRBJ1-1; D remains unclear. CDR1 MRHNA and CDR2 SNTAGT come from the germline V gene. V lost 2 bases, J lost 0 bases, and 10 bases lay in between. This CDR3 comprises 15 residues. CDR3 in DNA: TGTGCCAGCAGTGACCCCTTAGAAGTGAACACTGAAGCTTTCTTT. This gives the protein CASSDPLEVNTEAFF.

V usage is TRBV5-1 and J usage is TRBJ2-7; 7 nucleotides agree with TRBD1. The CDR3 runs 16 residues. Trimming took 4 bases from V and 6 from J; bases not matched to a gene: 16. Per germline, CDR1 SGHRS and CDR2 YFSETQ. CDR3 loop: CASSLYSGTVLFEQYF. CDR3 bases: TGCGCCAGCAGCCTATACTCCGGGACAGTCCTCTTCGAGCAGTACTTC.

The gene calls are TRBV11-2 and TRBJ2-5; 8 bases line up with TRBD1. V lost 0 bases, J lost 0 bases, and 6 bases stayed unmatched. The CDR3 is 17 residues long. CDR1 and CDR2 (germline): SGHAT, FQNNGV. CDR3 bases: TGTGCCAGCAGCTTAGATCGATGGACAGGGAACCAAGAGACCCAGTACTTC. This gives the protein CASSLDRWTGNQETQYF.

This clonotype was seen a handful of times. The chain links TRBV5-5 to TRBJ2-3; D is uncertain. CDR1 is SGHKS, CDR2 YYEKEE, per germline (reference sequence). Between the trimmed V and J ends, which lost 0 bases and 4 bases, there was a span of 6 bases. The CDR3 sequence is 13 residues long. In nucleotides, the CDR3 is TGTGCCAGCAGCTTGGTGGTGCCAGATACGCAGTATTTT. Translation: CASSLVVPDTQYF.

The chain has TRBV12-3 or TRBV12-4 and TRBJ2-3; D not certain. V lost 3 bases to trimming and J lost 5 bases, with 9 bases between them. This CDR3 has 13 amino acids. The CDR3 DNA is TGTGCCAGCAGTTTCCCTCCCCGAGATACGCAGTATTTT. This codes for CASSFPPRDTQYF.

The chain joins TRBV12-3 or TRBV12-4 to TRBJ1-2; no clear D gene. The CDR3 is 14 amino acids. Trimming cost V 3 bases and J 0 bases, with 8 bases left between them. The CDR3 spells CASSLAGSNYGYTF. The DNA of the CDR3 is TGTGCCAGCAGTTTGGCCGGGTCTAACTATGGCTACACCTTC.

The chain carries TRBV10-3 and TRBJ1-4; weak D call: TRBD1 (5 bases). The CDR3 contains 14 residues. CDR1 and CDR2 from the germline V gene are ENHRY and SYGVKD. The germline V and J ends were trimmed by 2 bases and 4 bases, with 8 bases remaining between them. In nucleotides, the CDR3 is TGTGCCATCAGTGAGGGGACCCTTAATGAAAAACTGTTTTTT. Translated: CAISEGTLNEKLFF.

J is TRBJ1-1 and V is TRBV7-9; 7 positions agree with TRBD1. The V segment lost 5 bases and the J segment 3 bases; nucleotides outside the gene matches: 3. The germline gives CDR1 SEHNR, CDR2 FQNEAQ (reference sequence). This CDR3 spans 13 amino acids. The CDR3 nucleotides are TGTGCCAGCAGCAACGGGACAGACACTGAAGCTTTCTTT. Amino acids: CASSNGTDTEAFF.

There are many counts of this clonotype. V and J are TRBV7-9 and TRBJ2-1; 11 bases fit TRBD2. Germline-derived CDR1 and CDR2 are SEHNR and FQNEAQ (reference sequence). The CDR3 consists of 15 residues. Germline trimming cut 6 bases from V and 3 bases from J; bases unmatched to any gene: 4. The CDR3 bases are TGTGCCAGCAGTTCAACTAGCGGGGGCTACAATGAGCAGTTCTTC. Translated: CASSSTSGGYNEQFF.

This clonotype was seen once. This chain connects TRBV7-8 to TRBJ1-2; D is uncertain. This CDR3 is built from 13 residues. Germline CDR1 and CDR2: SGHVS and FQNEAQ. The ends were cut back, 2 bases at V and 3 bases at J, with 7 bases in the middle. CDR3 in amino acids: CASSLSPDYGYTF. CDR3 nucleotides: TGTGCCAGCAGCTTATCCCCCGACTATGGCTACACCTTC.

This clonotype was picked up a small number of times. The chain carries TRBV30 and TRBJ2-7; TRBD2 matches 7 bases. Germline V gene lookup returns CDR1 GTSNPN and CDR2 SVGIG (reference sequence). This CDR3 has 15 residues. The V gene end was trimmed by 1 base and the J gene end by 3 bases; junction bases not matched to a gene: 9. In nucleotides, the CDR3 is TGTGCCTGGAGTGGGGGCAGCGGGGCCTACTACGAGCAGTACTTC. This encodes CAWSGGSGAYYEQYF.